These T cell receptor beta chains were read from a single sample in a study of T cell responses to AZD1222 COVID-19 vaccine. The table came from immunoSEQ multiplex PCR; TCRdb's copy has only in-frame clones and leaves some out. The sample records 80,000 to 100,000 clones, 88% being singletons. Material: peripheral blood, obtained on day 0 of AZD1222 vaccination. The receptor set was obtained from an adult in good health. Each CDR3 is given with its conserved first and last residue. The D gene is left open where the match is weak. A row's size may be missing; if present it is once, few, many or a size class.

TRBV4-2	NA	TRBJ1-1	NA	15	TGTGCCAGCAAATATCCCGGGTCGGCCAACACTGAAGCTTTCTTT	CASKYPGSANTEAFF
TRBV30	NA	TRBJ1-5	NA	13	TGTGCCTGGAGTGTGCAGCTTGGGCAGCCCCAGCATTTT	CAWSVQLGQPQHF
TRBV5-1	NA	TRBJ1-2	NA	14	TGCGCCAGCAGCTTACAGGAAGCTAACTATGGCTACACCTTC	CASSLQEANYGYTF
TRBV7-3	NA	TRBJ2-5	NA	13	TGTGCCAGCAGCCCGGGGGCCCAAGAGACCCAGTACTTC	CASSPGAQETQYF
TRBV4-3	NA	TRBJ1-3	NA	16	TGCGCCAGCCAGCAAACGGCAAGCGGCTCTGGAAACACCATATATTTT	CASQQTASGSGNTIYF
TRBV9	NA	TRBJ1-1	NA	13	TGTGCCAGCAGCGCCGAAGTATTCACTGAAGCTTTCTTT	CASSAEVFTEAFF
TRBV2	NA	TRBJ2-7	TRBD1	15	TGTGCCAGCAGTCCGGACAGGGTTCCCTCCTACGAGCAGTACTTC	CASSPDRVPSYEQYF
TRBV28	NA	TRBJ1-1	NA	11	TGTGCCAGCAGCCCGAACACTGAAGCTTTCTTT	CASSPNTEAFF
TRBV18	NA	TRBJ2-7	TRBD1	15	TGTGCCAGCTCACCTTCACAGGGGCCTACTCTCGAGCAGTACTTC	CASSPSQGPTLEQYF
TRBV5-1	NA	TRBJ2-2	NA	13	TGCGCCAGCAGCCCGCAGGATGGCGGGGAGCTGTTTTTT	CASSPQDGGELFF
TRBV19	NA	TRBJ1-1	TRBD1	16	TGTGCCAGTAGTCCTACAGGGGGGTCTAGGAACACTGAAGCTTTCTTT	CASSPTGGSRNTEAFF
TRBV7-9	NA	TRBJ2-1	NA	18	TGTGCCAGCAGCTTAGGTCAGGGTTTTCTAGCCCCAGACAATGAGCAGTTCTTC	CASSLGQGFLAPDNEQFF
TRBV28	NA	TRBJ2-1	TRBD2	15	TGTGCCAGCACCGCCCTAGCGGGGGCCTACAATGAGCAGTTCTTC	CASTALAGAYNEQFF
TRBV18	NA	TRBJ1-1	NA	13	TGTGCCAGCTCATCGAAGGGGAACACTGAAGCTTTCTTT	CASSSKGNTEAFF
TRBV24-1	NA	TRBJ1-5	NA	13	TGTGGTAGAGGGGGGGGGAGCAATCAGCCCCAGCATTTT	CGRGGGSNQPQHF
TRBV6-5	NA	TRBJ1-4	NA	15	TGTGCCAGCAGGAGTACAACCTCAACTAATGAAAAACTGTTTTTT	CASRSTTSTNEKLFF
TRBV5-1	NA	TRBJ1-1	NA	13	TGCGCCAGCAGAACAGACGTAAACACTGAAGCTTTCTTT	CASRTDVNTEAFF
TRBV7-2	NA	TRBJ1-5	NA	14	TGTGCCAGCAGCCTTACGGGTAGCAATCAGCCCCAGCATTTT	CASSLTGSNQPQHF
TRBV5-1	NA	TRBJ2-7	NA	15	TGCGCCAGCAGCTTGGATTCCACAGGGACCTACGAGCAGTACTTC	CASSLDSTGTYEQYF
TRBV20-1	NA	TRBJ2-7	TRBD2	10	TGCAGTGCTTTTACTAGCGTGCAGTACTTC	CSAFTSVQYF
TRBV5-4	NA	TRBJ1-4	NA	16	TGTGCCAGCAGCTTGAAGGGGGTTGCAACTAATGAAAAACTGTTTTTT	CASSLKGVATNEKLFF
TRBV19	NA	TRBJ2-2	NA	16	TGTGCCACCCTCAGCGCCGGGGGCCCCCGGACCGGGGAGCTGTTTTTT	CATLSAGGPRTGELFF
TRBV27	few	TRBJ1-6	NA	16	TGTGCCAGCAGTTCGGCACAGGGCCGTCATAATTCACCCCTCCACTTT	CASSSAQGRHNSPLHF
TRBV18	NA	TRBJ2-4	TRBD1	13	TGTGCCAGCTCCGTGGGACAGGGAGACATTCAGTACTTC	CASSVGQGDIQYF
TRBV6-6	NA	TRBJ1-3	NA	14	TGTGCCAGCAGTTCAACAGGGTTTGGAAACACCATATATTTT	CASSSTGFGNTIYF
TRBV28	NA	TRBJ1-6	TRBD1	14	TGTGCCAGCAGTGTAATGACAGGGTTGTCACCCCTCCACTTT	CASSVMTGLSPLHF
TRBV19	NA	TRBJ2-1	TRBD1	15	TGTGCCAGTAGTTCGGACAGGGGGCGGCGGAATGAGCAGTTCTTC	CASSSDRGRRNEQFF
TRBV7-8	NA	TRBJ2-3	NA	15	TGTGCCAGCAGCTTAGCGCTGGGGGCAGGGGAGGAGACTTTTTTT	CASSLALGAGEETFF
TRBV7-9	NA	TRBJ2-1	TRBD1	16	TGTGCCAGCAGCCAGGGGACAGCCCGGCCCACCAATGAGCAGTTCTTC	CASSQGTARPTNEQFF
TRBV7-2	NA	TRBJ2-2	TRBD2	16	TGTGCCAGCAGCTTGGCTAGCGGGGGGGCAACCGGGGAGCTGTTTTTT	CASSLASGGATGELFF
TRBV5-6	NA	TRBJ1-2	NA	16	TGTGCCAGCAGCGGAGACGGGGGCAGAGACTCCTATGGCTACACCTTC	CASSGDGGRDSYGYTF
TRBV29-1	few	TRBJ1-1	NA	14	TGCAGCGCCGAGGATTCCCCAGGGGCCTTCGCAGCTTTCTTT	CSAEDSPGAFAAFF
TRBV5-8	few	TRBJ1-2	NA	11	TGTGCCAGCAACCTCAGGGTTGGCTACACCTTC	CASNLRVGYTF
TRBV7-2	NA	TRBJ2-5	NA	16	TGTGCCAGCAGCTTAGCAAGCTGGCAGGGCGGGGAGACCCAGTACTTC	CASSLASWQGGETQYF
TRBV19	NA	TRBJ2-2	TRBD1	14	TGTGCCAGTAGTACCATGACAGGGTCCGGGGAGCTGTTTTTT	CASSTMTGSGELFF
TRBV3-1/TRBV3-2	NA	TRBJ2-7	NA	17	TGTGCCAGCAGCCAAGTAAGCCAAGCGGCACACTCCTACGAGCAGTACTTC	CASSQVSQAAHSYEQYF
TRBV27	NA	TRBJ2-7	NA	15	TGTGCCAGCAGTTTGAAGGCCTCGTCCTCCTACGAGCAGTACTTC	CASSLKASSSYEQYF
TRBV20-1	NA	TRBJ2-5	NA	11	TGCAGTGCTAGGAGGGGGGAGACCCAGTACTTC	CSARRGETQYF
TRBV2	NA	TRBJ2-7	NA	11	TGTGCCAGCAGTGAGAGGTACGAGCAGTACTTC	CASSERYEQYF